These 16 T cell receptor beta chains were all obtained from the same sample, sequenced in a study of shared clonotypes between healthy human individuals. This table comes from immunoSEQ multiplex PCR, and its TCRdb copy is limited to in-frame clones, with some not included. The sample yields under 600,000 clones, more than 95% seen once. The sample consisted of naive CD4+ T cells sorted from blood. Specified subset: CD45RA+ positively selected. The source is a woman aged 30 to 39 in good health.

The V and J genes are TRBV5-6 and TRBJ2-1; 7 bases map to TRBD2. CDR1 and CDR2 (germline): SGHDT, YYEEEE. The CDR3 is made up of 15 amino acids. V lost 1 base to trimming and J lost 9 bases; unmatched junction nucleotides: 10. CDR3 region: CASSLLGPSGGEQFF. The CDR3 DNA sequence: TGTGCCAGCAGCTTGCTGGGGCCTAGCGGCGGTGAGCAGTTCTTC.

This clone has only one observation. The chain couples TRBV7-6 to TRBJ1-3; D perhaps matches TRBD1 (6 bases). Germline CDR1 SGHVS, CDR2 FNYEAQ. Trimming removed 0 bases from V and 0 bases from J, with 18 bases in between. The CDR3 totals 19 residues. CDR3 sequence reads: CASSLAPQDSLISGNTIYF. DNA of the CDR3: TGTGCCAGCAGCTTAGCCCCACAGGACAGTTTAATCTCTGGAAACACCATATATTTT.

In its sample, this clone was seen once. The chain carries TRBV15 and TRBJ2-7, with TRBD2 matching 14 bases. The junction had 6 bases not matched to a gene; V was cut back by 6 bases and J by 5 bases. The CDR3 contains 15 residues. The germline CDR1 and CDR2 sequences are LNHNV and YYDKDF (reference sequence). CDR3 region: CATRVGLAGADEQYF. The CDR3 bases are TGTGCCACCAGGGTGGGACTAGCGGGAGCCGACGAGCAGTACTTC.

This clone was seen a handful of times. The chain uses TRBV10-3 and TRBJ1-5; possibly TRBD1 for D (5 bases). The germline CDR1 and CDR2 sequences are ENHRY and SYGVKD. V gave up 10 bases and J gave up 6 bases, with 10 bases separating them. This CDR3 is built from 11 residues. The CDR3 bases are TGTGCCACCCCAAGGGGTCAGCCCCAGCATTTT. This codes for CATPRGQPQHF.

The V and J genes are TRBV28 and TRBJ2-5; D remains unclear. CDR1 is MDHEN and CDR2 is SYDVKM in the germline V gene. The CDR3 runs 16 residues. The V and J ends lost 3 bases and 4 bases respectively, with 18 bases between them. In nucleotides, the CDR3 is TGTGCCAGCAGTTTTTCCCAAGGAGTGACCCGAGAGACCCAGTACTTC. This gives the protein CASSFSQGVTRETQYF.

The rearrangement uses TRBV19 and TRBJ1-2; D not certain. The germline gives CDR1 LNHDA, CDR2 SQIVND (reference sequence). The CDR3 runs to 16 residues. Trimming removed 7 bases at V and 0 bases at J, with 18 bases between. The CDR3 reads CASIGQHEVTNYGYTF. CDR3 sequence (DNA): TGTGCCAGTATCGGTCAGCATGAAGTCACTAACTATGGCTACACCTTC.

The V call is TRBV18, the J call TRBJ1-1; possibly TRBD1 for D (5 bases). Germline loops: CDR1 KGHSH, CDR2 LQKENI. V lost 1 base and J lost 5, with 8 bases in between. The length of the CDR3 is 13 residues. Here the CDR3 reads CASSPLGRTEAFF. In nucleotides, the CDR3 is TGTGCCAGCTCACCACTGGGGCGAACTGAAGCTTTCTTT.

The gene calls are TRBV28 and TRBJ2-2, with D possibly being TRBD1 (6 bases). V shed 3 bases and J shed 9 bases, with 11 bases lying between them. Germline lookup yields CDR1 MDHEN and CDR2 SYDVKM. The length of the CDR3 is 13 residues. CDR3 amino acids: CASSLDSQRELFF. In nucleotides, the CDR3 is TGTGCCAGCAGTTTGGACAGCCAGCGGGAGCTGTTTTTT.

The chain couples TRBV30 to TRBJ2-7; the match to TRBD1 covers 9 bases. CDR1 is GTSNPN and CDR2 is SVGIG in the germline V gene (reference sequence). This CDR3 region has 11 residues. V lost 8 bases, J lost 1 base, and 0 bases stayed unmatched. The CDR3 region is CAGQGSYEQYF. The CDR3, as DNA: TGTGCCGGACAGGGGTCCTACGAGCAGTACTTC.

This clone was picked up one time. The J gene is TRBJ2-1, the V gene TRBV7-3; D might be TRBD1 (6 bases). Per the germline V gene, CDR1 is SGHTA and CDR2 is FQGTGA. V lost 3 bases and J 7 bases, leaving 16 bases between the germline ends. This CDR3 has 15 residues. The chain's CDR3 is CASSLSTGSLNEQFF. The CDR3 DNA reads TGTGCCAGCAGCTTGTCCACAGGGTCGTTGAATGAGCAGTTCTTC.

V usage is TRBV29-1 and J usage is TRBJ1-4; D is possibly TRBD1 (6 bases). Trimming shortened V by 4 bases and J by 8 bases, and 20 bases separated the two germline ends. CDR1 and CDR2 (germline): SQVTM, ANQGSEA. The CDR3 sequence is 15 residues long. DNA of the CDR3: TGCAGCGTTGGGTTAACTTCAGGGGTAGGAGAAAAACTGTTTTTT. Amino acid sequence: CSVGLTSGVGEKLFF.

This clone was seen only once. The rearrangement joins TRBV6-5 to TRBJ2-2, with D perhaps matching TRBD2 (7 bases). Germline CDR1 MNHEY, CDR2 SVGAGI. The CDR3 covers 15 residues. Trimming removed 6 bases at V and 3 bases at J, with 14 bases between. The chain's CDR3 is CASSGGGGYTGELFF. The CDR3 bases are TGTGCCAGCAGCGGGGGCGGGGGATACACCGGGGAGCTGTTTTTT.

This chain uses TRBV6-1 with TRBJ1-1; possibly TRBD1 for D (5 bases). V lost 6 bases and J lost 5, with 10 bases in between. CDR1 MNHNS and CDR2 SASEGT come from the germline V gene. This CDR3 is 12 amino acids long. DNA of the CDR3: TGTGCCAGCAGCCAGGGTTGGACTGAAGCTTTCTTT. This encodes CASSQGWTEAFF.

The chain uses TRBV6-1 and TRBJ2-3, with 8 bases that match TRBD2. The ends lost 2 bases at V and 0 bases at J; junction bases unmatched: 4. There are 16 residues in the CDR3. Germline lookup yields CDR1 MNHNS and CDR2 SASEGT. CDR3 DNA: TGTGCCAGCAGTGAATATGCGGGGGGTAGCACAGATACGCAGTATTTT. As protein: CASSEYAGGSTDTQYF.

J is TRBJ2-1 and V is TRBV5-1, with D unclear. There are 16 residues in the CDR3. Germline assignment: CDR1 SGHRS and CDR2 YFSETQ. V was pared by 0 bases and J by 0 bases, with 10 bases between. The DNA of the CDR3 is TGCGCCAGCAGCTTGGTCCCGAGAGGCTCCTACAATGAGCAGTTCTTC. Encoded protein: CASSLVPRGSYNEQFF.

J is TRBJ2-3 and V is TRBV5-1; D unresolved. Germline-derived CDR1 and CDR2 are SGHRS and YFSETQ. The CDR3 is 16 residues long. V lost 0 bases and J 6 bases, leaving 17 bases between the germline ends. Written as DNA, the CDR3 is TGCGCCAGCAGCTTGGCCGGACCCGCGGATGGCGATACGCAGTATTTT. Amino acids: CASSLAGPADGDTQYF.